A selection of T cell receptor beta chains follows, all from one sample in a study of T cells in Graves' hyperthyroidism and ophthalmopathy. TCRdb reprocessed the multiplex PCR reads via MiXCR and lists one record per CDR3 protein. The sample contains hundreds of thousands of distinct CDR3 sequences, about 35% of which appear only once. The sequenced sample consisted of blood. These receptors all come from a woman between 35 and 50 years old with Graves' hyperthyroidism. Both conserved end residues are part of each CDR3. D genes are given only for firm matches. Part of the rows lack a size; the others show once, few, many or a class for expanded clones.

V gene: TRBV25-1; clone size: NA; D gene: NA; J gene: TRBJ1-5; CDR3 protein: CASSLTTMTGGPQHF; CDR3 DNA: TGTGCCAGCAGTTTGACGACAATGACCGGCGGACCCCAGCATTTT
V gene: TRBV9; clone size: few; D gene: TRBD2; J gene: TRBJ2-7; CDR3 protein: CASSVEAGAPYEQYF; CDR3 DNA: TGTGCCAGCAGCGTAGAGGCGGGAGCCCCCTACGAGCAGTACTTC
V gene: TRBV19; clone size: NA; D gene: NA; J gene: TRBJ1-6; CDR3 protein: CASTVASSYNSPLHF; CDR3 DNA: TGTGCCAGTACTGTAGCGAGCTCCTATAATTCACCCCTCCACTTT
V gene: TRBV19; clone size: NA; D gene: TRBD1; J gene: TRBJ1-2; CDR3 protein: CASSIRGQGSGYTF; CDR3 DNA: TGTGCCAGTAGTATTCGAGGACAGGGGTCCGGCTACACCTTC
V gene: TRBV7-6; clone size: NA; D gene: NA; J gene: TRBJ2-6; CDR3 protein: CASSLYGGANVLTF; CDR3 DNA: TGTGCCAGCAGCTTATATGGTGGGGCCAACGTCCTGACTTTC
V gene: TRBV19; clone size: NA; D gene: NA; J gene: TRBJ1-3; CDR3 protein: CASSVSSGSTIYF; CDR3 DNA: TGTGCCAGTAGTGTAAGCTCTGGAAGCACCATATATTTT
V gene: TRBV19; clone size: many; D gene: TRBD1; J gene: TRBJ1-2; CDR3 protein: CATTTGGFWGYTF; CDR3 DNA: TGTGCCACCACGACAGGGGGCTTTTGGGGCTACACCTTC
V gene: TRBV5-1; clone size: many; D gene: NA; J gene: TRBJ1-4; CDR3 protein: CASSAEQGEKLFF; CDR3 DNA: TGCGCCAGCAGCGCCGAACAGGGAGAAAAACTGTTTTTT
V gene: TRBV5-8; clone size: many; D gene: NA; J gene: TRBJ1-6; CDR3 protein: CASSSRQESNSPLHF; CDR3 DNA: TGTGCCAGCAGCTCGCGACAGGAAAGTAATTCACCCCTCCACTTT
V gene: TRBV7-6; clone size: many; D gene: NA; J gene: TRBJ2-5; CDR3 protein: CASSPTGFQETQYF; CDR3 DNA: TGTGCCAGCAGCCCAACGGGATTCCAAGAGACCCAGTACTTC
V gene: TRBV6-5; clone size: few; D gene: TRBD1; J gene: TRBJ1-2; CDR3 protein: CASRDRDSHYGYTF; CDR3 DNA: TGTGCCAGCAGAGACAGGGACTCCCACTATGGCTACACCTTC
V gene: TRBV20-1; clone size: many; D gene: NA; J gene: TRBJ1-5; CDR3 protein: CSAVGRSDQPQHF; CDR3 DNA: TGCAGTGCCGTAGGACGCAGCGATCAGCCCCAGCATTTT
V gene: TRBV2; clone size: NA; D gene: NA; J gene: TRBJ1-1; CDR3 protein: CASREGFMNTEAFF; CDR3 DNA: TGTGCCAGCAGAGAGGGATTCATGAACACTGAAGCTTTCTTT
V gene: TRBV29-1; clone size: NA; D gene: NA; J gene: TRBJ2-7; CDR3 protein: CSVEGARDEQYF; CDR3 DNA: TGCAGCGTTGAAGGGGCAAGGGATGAGCAGTACTTC
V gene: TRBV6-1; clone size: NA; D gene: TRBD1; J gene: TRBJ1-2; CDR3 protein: CASHRGRDHGYTF; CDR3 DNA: TGTGCCAGCCACAGGGGAAGGGATCATGGCTACACCTTC
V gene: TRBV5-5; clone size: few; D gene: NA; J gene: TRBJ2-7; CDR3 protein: CASNSLTYEQYF; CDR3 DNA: TGTGCCAGCAACTCCCTCACGTACGAGCAGTACTTC
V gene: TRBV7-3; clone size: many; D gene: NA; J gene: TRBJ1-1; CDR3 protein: CASSLNGAWGAEAFF; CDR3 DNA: TGTGCCAGCAGCTTAAACGGAGCGTGGGGGGCTGAAGCTTTCTTT
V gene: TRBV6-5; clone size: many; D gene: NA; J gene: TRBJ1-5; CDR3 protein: CASIGEVGQPQHF; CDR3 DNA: TGTGCCAGCATCGGCGAGGTCGGTCAGCCCCAGCATTTT
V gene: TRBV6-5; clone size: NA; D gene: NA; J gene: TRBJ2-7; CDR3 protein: CASSRLGAAYEQYF; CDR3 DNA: TGTGCCAGCAGTCGCCTCGGGGCAGCCTACGAGCAGTACTTC
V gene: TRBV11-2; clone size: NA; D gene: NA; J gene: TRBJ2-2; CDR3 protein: CASSRKTPGQTNTGELFF; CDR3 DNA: TGTGCCAGCAGCCGAAAAACCCCGGGACAAACGAACACCGGGGAGCTGTTTTTT
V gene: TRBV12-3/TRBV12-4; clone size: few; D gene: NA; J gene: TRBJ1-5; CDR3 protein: CASSAQAGNQPQHF; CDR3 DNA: TGTGCCAGCAGTGCACAGGCGGGCAATCAGCCCCAGCATTTT
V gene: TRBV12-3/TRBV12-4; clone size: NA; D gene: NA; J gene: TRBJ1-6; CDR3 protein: CASSPFLAGGSPLHF; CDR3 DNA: TGTGCCAGCAGCCCCTTTTTAGCGGGGGGTTCACCCCTCCACTTT
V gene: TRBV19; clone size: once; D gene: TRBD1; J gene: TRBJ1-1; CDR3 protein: CASSQTTLQGDTEAFF; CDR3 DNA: TGTGCCAGTAGTCAGACAACCCTACAGGGGGACACTGAAGCTTTCTTT
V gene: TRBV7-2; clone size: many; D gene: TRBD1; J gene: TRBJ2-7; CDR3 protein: CASSRSRDRTYEQYF; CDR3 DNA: TGTGCCAGCAGCCGTTCCCGGGACAGGACTTACGAGCAGTACTTC
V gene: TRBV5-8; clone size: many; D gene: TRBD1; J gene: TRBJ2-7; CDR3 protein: CASSPRDREHEQYF; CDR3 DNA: TGTGCCAGCAGCCCCCGGGACAGGGAACACGAGCAGTACTTC
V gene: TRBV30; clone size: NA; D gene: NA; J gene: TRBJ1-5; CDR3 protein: CACSSTGNQPRHF; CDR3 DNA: TGTGCCTGTTCAAGCACGGGCAATCAGCCCCGGCATTTT
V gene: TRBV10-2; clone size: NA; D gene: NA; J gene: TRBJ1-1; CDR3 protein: CASRAAARATEAFF; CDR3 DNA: TGCGCCAGCAGGGCCGCAGCGCGTGCCACTGAAGCTTTCTTT
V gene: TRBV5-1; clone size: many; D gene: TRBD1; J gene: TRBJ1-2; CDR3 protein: CASSLDRGDYGYTF; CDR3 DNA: TGCGCCAGCAGCCTAGACAGGGGCGACTATGGCTACACCTTC
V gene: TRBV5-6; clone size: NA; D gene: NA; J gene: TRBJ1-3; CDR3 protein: CASSFRTGNTIYF; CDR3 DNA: TGTGCCAGCAGCTTTCGGACTGGAAACACCATATATTTT
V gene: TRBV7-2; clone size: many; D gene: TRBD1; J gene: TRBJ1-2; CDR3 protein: CASSSRTGRGYTF; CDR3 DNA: TGTGCCAGCAGCTCCAGGACAGGGCGCGGCTACACCTTC